The 20 T cell receptor beta chains in this list originate from one sample, sequenced in a study of cytomegalovirus exposure and HLA in healthy donors. Amplification used 60 Vbeta primers and 13 Jbeta primers. Sequencing used immunoSEQ multiplex PCR; TCRdb keeps in-frame clones, though not all of them. The sample holds about 190,000 clones, approximately 79% seen once. The sequencing sample was made of PBMCs. The source of these receptors is a man aged 40-55 years in good health and CMV-seropositive.

The rearrangement joins TRBV19 to TRBJ2-1, with TRBD2 matching over 9 bases. This CDR3 has 16 amino acids. The junction had 11 bases not matched to a gene; V was cut back by 2 bases and J by 9 bases. Per germline, CDR1 LNHDA and CDR2 SQIVND (reference sequence). The CDR3 bases are TGTGCCAGTAGTATACCTCTCGCGGGGGGGCCAGGTGAGCAGTTCTTC. It codes for CASSIPLAGGPGEQFF.

This chain connects TRBV29-1 to TRBJ2-1; 8 bases match TRBD1. Germline V CDR1 and CDR2: SQVTM, ANQGSEA. The CDR3 covers 12 residues. Losses at the gene ends were 2 bases for V and 7 bases for J; bases not matched to a gene: 1. CDR3 DNA sequence: TGCAGCGTTGAACAGGGGGCAAATGAGCAGTTCTTC. It yields the protein CSVEQGANEQFF.

This chain links TRBV7-9 with TRBJ2-1; a possible D gene is TRBD2 (6 bases). The CDR3 runs 12 residues. Germline CDR1 SEHNR, CDR2 FQNEAQ (reference sequence). The V end lost 8 bases, the J end lost 10 bases, and 15 bases lay between the germline ends. The CDR3 loop reads CASGPSGREQFF. In DNA, the CDR3 is TGTGCCAGCGGGCCGTCAGGGAGGGAGCAGTTCTTC.

In the case of this clone: A read error may account for a junction end that differs from germline. V and J are TRBV11-2 and TRBJ2-4, with 9 bases identical to TRBD1. In germline, CDR1 is SGHAT, CDR2 FQNNGV. The CDR3 spans 18 residues. The CDR3 nucleotides are TGTGCCAGCAGCCTAGACCGAACACCGGGACAGGGTAGAAACATTCAGTACTTC. The encoded protein is CASSLDRTPGQGRNIQYF.

This clone was recorded a few times. The chain employs TRBV4-1 and TRBJ1-4, with 11 bases fitting TRBD1. CDR3 length: 16 amino acids. CDR1 is MGHRA, CDR2 YSYEKL, per germline. After removal of 0 bases from V and 8 bases from J, the junction contained 5 bases not matched to a gene. CDR3 loop: CASSQDLGQGGEKLFF. DNA of the CDR3: TGCGCCAGCAGCCAAGATCTGGGACAGGGGGGAGAAAAACTGTTTTTT.

As regards this clone: At one end the junction does not follow the germline gene, possibly because of a read error. The chain recombines TRBV28 with TRBJ2-5; possible D gene TRBD2, 6 bases. The CDR3 consists of 13 residues. The germline gives CDR1 MDHEN, CDR2 SYDVKM. The DNA of the CDR3 is TGTGCCAGCGGTTTGGGAGGCCAAGAGACCCAGTACTTC. This codes for CASGLGGQETQYF.

The V and J genes are TRBV29-1 and TRBJ1-1, with unresolved D. The germline V and J ends were trimmed by 7 bases and 0 bases, with 6 bases remaining between them. In germline, CDR1 is SQVTM, CDR2 ANQGSEA. The CDR3 has 11 residues. In DNA, the CDR3 is TGCAGCGCGCGGATGAACACTGAAGCTTTCTTT. It specifies CSARMNTEAFF.

The chain combines TRBV5-4 with TRBJ2-3, with TRBD2 matching over 10 bases. The junction had 1 base not matched to a gene; V was cut back by 0 bases and J by 3 bases. The germline CDR1 and CDR2 sequences are SGHNT and YYREEE (reference sequence). CDR3 length: 15 residues. In DNA, the CDR3 is TGTGCCAGCAGCTTGGAACTAGCGGGGACAGATACGCAGTATTTT. It translates to CASSLELAGTDTQYF.

In its sample, this clone was seen a few times. For the CDR3, the DNA is TGTGCCAGCAGCGTAGGGGGAGCCACTGAAGCTTTCTTT. Encoded protein: CASSVGGATEAFF. The chain carries TRBV9 and TRBJ1-1, with unresolved D. Trimming stripped 0 bases from V and 4 bases from J, with 7 bases between. Germline CDR1 and CDR2: SGDLS and YYNGEE. The CDR3 extends over 13 amino acids.

The rearrangement uses TRBV6-1 and TRBJ2-6, with D possibly being TRBD2 (6 bases). The CDR3 totals 18 residues. Germline V gives CDR1 MNHNS, CDR2 SASEGT. V lost 1 base to trimming and J lost 0 bases, with 13 bases between them. This CDR3 reads CASSEEGGLNSGANVLTF. DNA for the CDR3: TGTGCCAGCAGTGAAGAGGGAGGCTTAAACTCTGGGGCCAACGTCCTGACTTTC.

CDR3 sequence: CASRGLAQSYNEQFF. As DNA, the CDR3 is TGCGCCAGCAGGGGGCTAGCGCAATCCTACAATGAGCAGTTCTTC. This chain joins TRBV10-2 and TRBJ2-1; D might be TRBD2 (6 bases). Germline assignment: CDR1 WSHSY and CDR2 SAAADI. The CDR3 has 15 residues. The V end was cut by 6 bases, the J end by 1 base, with 13 bases between.

The chain recombines TRBV4-3 with TRBJ2-1, with TRBD2 matching over 9 bases. V shed 0 bases and J 8 bases; nucleotides not matched to a gene: 14. This CDR3 contains 18 residues. The germline gives CDR1 LGHNA, CDR2 YSLEER. The CDR3 loop is CASSQEGLRAGGPDEQFF. CDR3 sequence (DNA): TGCGCCAGCAGCCAAGAGGGGCTTAGGGCGGGGGGGCCGGATGAGCAGTTCTTC.

This chain uses TRBV6-6 with TRBJ2-3, with 9 bases lining up with TRBD2. Germline V lookup: CDR1 MNHNY, CDR2 SVGAGI (reference sequence). V shed 7 bases, J shed 5 bases, and the junction held 7 bases outside the gene matches. This CDR3 spans 14 amino acids. For the CDR3, the DNA is TGTGCCAGCATCCAAGCGGGGGGCGGAGATACGCAGTATTTT. Amino acid sequence: CASIQAGGGDTQYF.

This clone was recorded a few times. This chain connects TRBV15 to TRBJ1-4; D unclear. V was clipped by 0 bases and J by 0 bases, with 5 bases between them. The CDR3 totals 15 residues. CDR1 and CDR2 (germline): LNHNV, YYDKDF (reference sequence). In nucleotides, the CDR3 is TGTGCCACCAGCAGAGACAGCGCAACTAATGAAAAACTGTTTTTT. Translation gives CATSRDSATNEKLFF.

The chain links TRBV6-1 to TRBJ1-4, with D uncertain. Germline V gives CDR1 MNHNS, CDR2 SASEGT. The CDR3 runs to 14 residues. The ends were cut back, 5 bases at V and 1 base at J, with 8 bases in the middle. The CDR3 nucleotides are TGTGCCAGCAGTACGGGAGTAACTAATGAAAAACTGTTTTTT. Translation: CASSTGVTNEKLFF.

The chain recombines TRBV6-1 with TRBJ2-4; 16 bases are shared with TRBD2. Germline CDR1 is MNHNS and CDR2 is SASEGT. V was clipped by 4 bases and J by 12 bases; unmatched bases: 9. The CDR3 is 16 amino acids. CDR3 protein: CASSADPGLAGGGQYF. DNA of the CDR3: TGTGCCAGCAGTGCCGACCCGGGACTAGCGGGGGGGGGTCAGTACTTC.

This chain joins TRBV7-2 and TRBJ2-7, with 12 bases identical to TRBD2. The V gene end was trimmed by 3 bases and the J gene end by 3 bases; junction bases not matched to a gene: 6. The CDR3 loop spans 16 amino acids. Germline loops: CDR1 SGHTA, CDR2 FQGNSA. In DNA, the CDR3 is TGTGCCAGCAGCTTGGGACTAGCGGGCCTCCGCTACGAGCAGTACTTC. As protein: CASSLGLAGLRYEQYF.

The chain has TRBV7-9 and TRBJ1-6, with 10 bases aligning to TRBD1. CDR1 and CDR2 from the germline V gene are SEHNR and FQNEAQ (reference sequence). V lost 2 bases, J lost 6 bases, and 4 bases stayed unmatched. This CDR3 has 16 amino acids. CDR3 residues: CASSLTGTGANSPLHF. Written as DNA, the CDR3 is TGTGCCAGCAGCTTAACCGGGACAGGGGCTAATTCACCCCTCCACTTT.

The chain combines TRBV6-5 with TRBJ2-3; D might be TRBD2 (7 bases). Trimming cost V 7 bases and J 6 bases, with 20 bases left between them. This CDR3 has 15 amino acids. In germline, CDR1 is MNHEY, CDR2 SVGAGI. As DNA, the CDR3 is TGTGCCAGCAACGGACTGGGGGGGCCCCGGGATACGCAGTATTTT. It is translated as CASNGLGGPRDTQYF.

The gene calls are TRBV7-2 and TRBJ2-5; tentative D call: TRBD2 (5 bases). The length of the CDR3 is 13 residues. The V gene's germline CDR1 is SGHTA and CDR2 FQGNSA. Deletions cut 1 base from V and 5 bases from J, with 8 bases between. In DNA, the CDR3 is TGTGCCAGCAGCTTAGTCTGGGAGGAGACCCAGTACTTC. As protein: CASSLVWEETQYF.